The 8 T cell receptor beta chains given below trace back to one sample, sequenced in a study of shared clonotypes between healthy human individuals. Some clones are missing from TCRdb's copy, which holds only in-frame ones; the method was immunoSEQ multiplex PCR. Here the sample spans about 1.5 million clones, roughly 98% being singletons. Sequencing used naive CD4+ T cells sorted from blood. Described subset: CD45RA+ positively selected. The receptors come from a man younger than 45 in good health.

Remarks on this clone: The sample carries other DNA sequences with the same CDR3. J is TRBJ2-5 and V is TRBV11-3; D gene uncertain. V was cut by 0 bases and J by 2 bases, with 4 bases left in between. The CDR3 is 13 amino acids. CDR1 and CDR2 from the germline V gene are SGHNT and YENEEA. CDR3 region: CASSLESQETQYF. Here the CDR3 DNA reads TGTGCCAGCAGCTTAGAGTCACAAGAGACCCAGTACTTC.

The chain recombines TRBV5-1 with TRBJ2-5; 12 nucleotides line up with TRBD2. This CDR3 contains 15 residues. V was pared by 4 bases and J by 5 bases, with 6 bases of the junction left unmatched. Germline V gene sequence: CDR1 SGHRS, CDR2 YFSETQ. The CDR3 DNA reads TGCGCCAGCAGCCAGACTAGCGGGAGCGGTGAGACCCAGTACTTC. Protein sequence: CASSQTSGSGETQYF. The full variable domain, completed using reference TRBV5-1 and TRBJ2-5, is KAGVTQTPRYLIKTRGQQVTLSCSPISGHRSVSWYQQTPGQGLQFLFEYFSETQRNKGNFPGRFSGRQFSNSRSEMNVSTLELGDSALYLCASSQTSGSGETQYFGPGTRLLVL.

The chain couples TRBV11-3 to TRBJ2-5, with D hard to call. Trimming took off 3 bases at V and 5 bases at J, with 19 bases between the two ends. The CDR3 covers 16 residues. Per the germline V gene, CDR1 is SGHNT and CDR2 is YENEEA. In DNA, the CDR3 is TGTGCCAGCAGCTTCCCCGACTGGAACGATAGGGAGACCCAGTACTTC. Its protein is CASSFPDWNDRETQYF.

This chain joins TRBV7-3 and TRBJ2-3, with D possibly being TRBD1 (6 bases). This CDR3 region has 13 residues. From germline, CDR1 is SGHTA and CDR2 FQGTGA. V lost 5 bases and J lost 4, with 10 bases in between. CDR3 coding DNA: TGTGCCAGCAGCCCCGGACAGTCAGATACGCAGTATTTT. Translating gives CASSPGQSDTQYF.

This chain connects TRBV30 to TRBJ2-3, with 7 bases that match TRBD2. CDR1 is GTSNPN, CDR2 SVGIG, per germline (reference sequence). V dropped 4 bases and J dropped 4; count of bases not matched to a gene: 8. The CDR3 loop spans 14 amino acids. For the CDR3, the DNA is TGTGCCTGGAAGGGGCGGGGGTTCCCAGATACGCAGTATTTT. Translation gives CAWKGRGFPDTQYF.

V gene TRBV5-6 combines with J gene TRBJ2-1; D uncertain. Germline V lookup: CDR1 SGHDT, CDR2 YYEEEE. This CDR3 comprises 16 residues. The germline V and J ends were trimmed by 0 bases and 2 bases, with 12 bases remaining between them. Written as DNA, the CDR3 is TGTGCCAGCAGCTTGGGGTCAGCTGTCACCTACAATGAGCAGTTCTTC. Residues: CASSLGSAVTYNEQFF.

This rearrangement joins TRBV7-2 to TRBJ2-3, with D possibly matching TRBD1 (5 bases). Germline V gene lookup returns CDR1 SGHTA and CDR2 FQGNSA. This CDR3 region has 15 residues. Trimming took off 4 bases at V and 2 bases at J, with 13 bases between the two ends. The DNA for the CDR3 is TGTGCCAGCAGCTCGTACAGGCCTTTCACAGATACGCAGTATTTT. Protein product: CASSSYRPFTDTQYF.

The chain is built from TRBV7-2 and TRBJ1-2; maybe TRBD1 (5 bases). Germline V gene data show CDR1 as SGHTA and CDR2 as FQGNSA. The V end lost 3 bases, the J end lost 2 bases, and 7 bases lay between the germline ends. The CDR3 loop spans 13 amino acids. CDR3 in DNA: TGTGCCAGCAGCTTGGGGACCAACTATGGCTACACCTTC. This gives the protein CASSLGTNYGYTF.